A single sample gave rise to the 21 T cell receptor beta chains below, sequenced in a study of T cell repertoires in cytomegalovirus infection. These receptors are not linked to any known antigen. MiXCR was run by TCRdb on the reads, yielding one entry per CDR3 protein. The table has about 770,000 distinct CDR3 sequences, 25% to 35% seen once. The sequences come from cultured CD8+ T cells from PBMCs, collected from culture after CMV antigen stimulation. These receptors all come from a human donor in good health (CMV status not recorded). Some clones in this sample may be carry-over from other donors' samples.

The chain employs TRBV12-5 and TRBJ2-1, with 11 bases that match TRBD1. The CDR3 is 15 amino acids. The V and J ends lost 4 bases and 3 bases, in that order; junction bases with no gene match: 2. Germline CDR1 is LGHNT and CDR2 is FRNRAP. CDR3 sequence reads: CASGSGTGGYNEQFF. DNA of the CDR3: TGTGCTAGTGGTTCCGGGACAGGGGGCTACAATGAGCAGTTCTTC.

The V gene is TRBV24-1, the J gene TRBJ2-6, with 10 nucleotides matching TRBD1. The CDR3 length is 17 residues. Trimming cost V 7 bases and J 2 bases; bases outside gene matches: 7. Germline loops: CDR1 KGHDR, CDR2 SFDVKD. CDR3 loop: CATRGQGTETGANVLTF. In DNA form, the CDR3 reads TGTGCCACCAGGGGACAGGGGACAGAGACTGGGGCCAACGTCCTGACTTTC.

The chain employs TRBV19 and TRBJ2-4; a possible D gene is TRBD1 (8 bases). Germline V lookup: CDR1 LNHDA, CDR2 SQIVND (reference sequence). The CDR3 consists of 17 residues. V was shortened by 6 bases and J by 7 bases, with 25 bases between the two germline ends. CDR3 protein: CASSLPRQGRVRNIQYF. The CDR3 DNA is TGTGCCAGTAGCCTCCCACGACAGGGGAGGGTTCGGAACATTCAGTACTTC.

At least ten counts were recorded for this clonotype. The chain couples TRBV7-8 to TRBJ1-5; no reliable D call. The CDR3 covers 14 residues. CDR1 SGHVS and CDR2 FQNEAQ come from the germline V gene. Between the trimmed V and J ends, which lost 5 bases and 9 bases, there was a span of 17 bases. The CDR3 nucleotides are TGTGCCAGCAGCCCCGACTACCTCCGGGGGCCCCAGCATTTT. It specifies CASSPDYLRGPQHF.

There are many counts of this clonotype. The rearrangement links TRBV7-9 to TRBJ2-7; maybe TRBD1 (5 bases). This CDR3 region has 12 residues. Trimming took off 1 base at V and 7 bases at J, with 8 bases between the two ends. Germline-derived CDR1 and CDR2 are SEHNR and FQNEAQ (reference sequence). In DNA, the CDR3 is TGTGCCAGCAGCTTAGTAGGGGCGGAGCAGTACTTC. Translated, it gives CASSLVGAEQYF.

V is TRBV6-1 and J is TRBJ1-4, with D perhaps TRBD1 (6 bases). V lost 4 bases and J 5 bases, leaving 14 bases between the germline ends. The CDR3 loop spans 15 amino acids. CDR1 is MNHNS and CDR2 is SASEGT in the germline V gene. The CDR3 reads CASSGVQGRNEKLFF. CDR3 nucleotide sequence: TGTGCCAGCAGTGGGGTACAGGGCCGGAATGAAAAACTGTTTTTT.

CDR3 region: CASSSLRQELAKNIQYF. CDR3 bases: TGTGCCAGCAGCTCCCTGCGACAGGAACTAGCCAAAAACATTCAGTACTTC. V is TRBV7-9 and J is TRBJ2-4, with a weak D call TRBD1 (6 bases). This CDR3 has 17 amino acids. Trimming cost V 4 bases and J 0 bases, with 16 bases left between them. The V gene's germline CDR1 is SEHNR and CDR2 FQNEAQ (reference sequence). The full variable domain, completed using reference TRBV7-9 and TRBJ2-4, is DTGVSQNPRHKITKRGQNVTFRCDPISEHNRLYWYRQTLGQGPEFLTYFQNEAQLEKSRLLSDRFSAERPKGSFSTLEIQRTEQGDSAMYLCASSSLRQELAKNIQYFGAGTRLSVL.

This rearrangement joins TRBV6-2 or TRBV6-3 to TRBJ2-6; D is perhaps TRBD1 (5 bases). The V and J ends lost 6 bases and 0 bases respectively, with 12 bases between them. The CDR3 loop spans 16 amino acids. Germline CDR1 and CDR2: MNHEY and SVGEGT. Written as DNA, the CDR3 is TGTGCCAGCAGACTACAGGTCCTCTCTGGGGCCAACGTCCTGACTTTC. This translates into CASRLQVLSGANVLTF.

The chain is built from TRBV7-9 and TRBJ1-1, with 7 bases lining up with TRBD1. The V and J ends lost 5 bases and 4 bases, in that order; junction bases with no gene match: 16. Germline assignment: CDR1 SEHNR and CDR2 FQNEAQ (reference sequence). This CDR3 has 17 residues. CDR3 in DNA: TGTGCCAGCAGCCCGGAAAAGACGACAGGGTTGGGCACTGAAGCTTTCTTT. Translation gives CASSPEKTTGLGTEAFF.

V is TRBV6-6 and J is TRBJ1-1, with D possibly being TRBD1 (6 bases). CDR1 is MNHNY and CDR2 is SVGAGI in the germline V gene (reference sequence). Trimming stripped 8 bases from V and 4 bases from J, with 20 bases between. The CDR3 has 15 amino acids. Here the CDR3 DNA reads TGTGCCAGCCTCATCGAGGGGGGGCCAAGCACTGAAGCTTTCTTT. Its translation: CASLIEGGPSTEAFF.

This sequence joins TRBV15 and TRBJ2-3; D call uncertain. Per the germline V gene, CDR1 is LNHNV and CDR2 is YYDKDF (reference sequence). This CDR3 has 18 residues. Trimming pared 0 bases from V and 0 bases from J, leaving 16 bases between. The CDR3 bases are TGTGCCACCAGCAGAGAAGCAATAAATACTCCTAGCACAGATACGCAGTATTTT. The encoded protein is CATSREAINTPSTDTQYF.

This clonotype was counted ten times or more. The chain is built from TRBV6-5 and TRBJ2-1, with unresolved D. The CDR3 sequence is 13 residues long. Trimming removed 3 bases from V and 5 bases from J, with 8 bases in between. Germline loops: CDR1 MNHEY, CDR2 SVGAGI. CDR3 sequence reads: CASSYSGNNEQFF. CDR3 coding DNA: TGTGCCAGCAGTTATTCAGGCAACAATGAGCAGTTCTTC.

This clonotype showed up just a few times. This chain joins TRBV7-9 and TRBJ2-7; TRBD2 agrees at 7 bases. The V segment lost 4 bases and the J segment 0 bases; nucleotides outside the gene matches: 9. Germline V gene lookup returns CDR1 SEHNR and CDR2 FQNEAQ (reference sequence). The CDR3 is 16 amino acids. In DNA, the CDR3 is TGTGCCAGCAGCTCGCCCCCTGGGGGGGACTCCTACGAGCAGTACTTC. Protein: CASSSPPGGDSYEQYF.

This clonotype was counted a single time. CDR3 in amino acids: CSASPRDRSSYEQYF. Written as DNA, the CDR3 is TGCAGTGCTAGTCCTCGGGACAGGAGCTCCTACGAGCAGTACTTC. V usage is TRBV20-1 and J usage is TRBJ2-7; 8 nucleotides line up with TRBD1. The germline gives CDR1 DFQATT, CDR2 SNEGSKA (reference sequence). V trimming: 3 bases; J trimming: 0 bases; junction bases outside the gene matches: 7. This CDR3 region has 15 residues.

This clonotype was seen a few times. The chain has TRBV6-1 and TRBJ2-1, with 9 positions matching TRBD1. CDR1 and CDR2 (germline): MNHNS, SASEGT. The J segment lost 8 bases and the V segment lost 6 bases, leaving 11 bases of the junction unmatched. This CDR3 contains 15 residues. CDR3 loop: CASRPGTGSVDEQFF. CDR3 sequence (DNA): TGTGCCAGCAGACCCGGGACAGGGAGTGTCGATGAGCAGTTCTTC.

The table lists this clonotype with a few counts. Here the CDR3 DNA reads TGTGCCATCAGTGACCCCGGGTTTGATCAGCCCCAGCATTTT. Translated: CAISDPGFDQPQHF. J is TRBJ1-5 and V is TRBV10-3, with D hard to call. The CDR3 has 14 amino acids. Between the trimmed V and J ends, which lost 3 bases and 5 bases, there was a span of 11 bases. CDR1 is ENHRY, CDR2 SYGVKD, per germline.

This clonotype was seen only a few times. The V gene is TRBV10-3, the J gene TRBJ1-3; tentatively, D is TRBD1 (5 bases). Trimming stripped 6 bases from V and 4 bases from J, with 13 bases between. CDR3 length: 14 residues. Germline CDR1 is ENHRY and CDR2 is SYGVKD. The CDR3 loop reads CAIRTGTPGNTIYF. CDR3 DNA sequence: TGTGCCATCAGAACCGGGACGCCCGGAAACACCATATATTTT.

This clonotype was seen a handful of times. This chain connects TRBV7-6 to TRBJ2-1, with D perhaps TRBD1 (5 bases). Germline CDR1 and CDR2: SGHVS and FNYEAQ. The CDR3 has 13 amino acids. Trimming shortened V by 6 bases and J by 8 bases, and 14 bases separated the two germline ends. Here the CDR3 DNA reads TGTGCCAGCAGACTTGACAGAGTACATGAGCAGTTCTTC. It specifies CASRLDRVHEQFF. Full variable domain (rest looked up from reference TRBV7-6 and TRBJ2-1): GAGVSQSPRYKVTKRGQDVALRCDPISGHVSLYWYRQALGQGPEFLTYFNYEAQQDKSGLPNDRFSAERPEGSISTLTIQRTEQRDSAMYRCASRLDRVHEQFFGPGTRLTVL.

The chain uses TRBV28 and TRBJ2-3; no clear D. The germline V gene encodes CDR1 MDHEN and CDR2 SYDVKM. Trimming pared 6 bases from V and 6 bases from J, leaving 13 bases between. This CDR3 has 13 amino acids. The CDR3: CASSRLLGDTQYF. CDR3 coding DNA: TGTGCCAGCAGCCGACTTTTGGGGGATACGCAGTATTTT.

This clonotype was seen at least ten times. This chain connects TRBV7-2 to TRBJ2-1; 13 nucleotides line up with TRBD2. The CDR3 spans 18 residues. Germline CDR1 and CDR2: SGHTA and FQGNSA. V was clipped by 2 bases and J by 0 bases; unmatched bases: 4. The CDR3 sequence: CASSLRLAGGYSYNEQFF. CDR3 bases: TGTGCCAGCAGCTTACGACTAGCGGGGGGATACTCCTACAATGAGCAGTTCTTC.

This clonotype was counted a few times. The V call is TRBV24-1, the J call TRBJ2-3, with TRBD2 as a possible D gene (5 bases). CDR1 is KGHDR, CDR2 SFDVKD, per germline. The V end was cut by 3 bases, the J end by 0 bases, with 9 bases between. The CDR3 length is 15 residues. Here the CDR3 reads CATSDPGTSTDTQYF. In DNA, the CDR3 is TGTGCCACCAGTGATCCGGGAACTAGCACAGATACGCAGTATTTT.